These T cell receptor beta chains were read from a single sample in a study of T cell responses to AZD1222 COVID-19 vaccine. Some clones are missing from TCRdb's copy, which holds only in-frame ones; the method was immunoSEQ multiplex PCR. The repertoire has about 150,000 clones, roughly 90% of them found once; the top ten carry around 3%. Here the sequenced sample was peripheral blood, taken on day 0 of AZD1222 vaccination. The receptors were sampled from an adult in good health. Both conserved end residues are part of each CDR3. A D gene is named only where the DNA matches it firmly. Part of the rows lack a size; the others show once, few, many or a class for expanded clones.

d_call j_call v_call clone_size cdr3_nt cdr3_aa
TRBD1 TRBJ1-5 TRBV7-2 once TGTGCCAGCAGCCTCGACAGGGCCAATCAGCCCCAGCATTTT CASSLDRANQPQHF
NA TRBJ1-1 TRBV19 NA TGTGCCAGTAGTATCGGGCAGGTGATGAACACTGAAGCTTTCTTT CASSIGQVMNTEAFF
TRBD1 TRBJ1-2 TRBV5-1 NA TGCGCCAGCAGCCTCGATGGGACAGCCCATAACTATGGCTACACCTTC CASSLDGTAHNYGYTF
NA TRBJ1-2 TRBV4-1 NA TGCGCCAGCAGCCAAGCCGCAGGGAAGGACTATGGCTACACCTTC CASSQAAGKDYGYTF
NA TRBJ2-7 TRBV5-1 once TGCGCCAGCAGCTTGCTTGCAGGGAATACCTACGAGCAGTACTTC CASSLLAGNTYEQYF
NA TRBJ1-2 TRBV6-4 few TGTGCCAGCGCCGATGAGGCCTATGGCTACACCTTC CASADEAYGYTF
NA TRBJ1-5 TRBV12-3/TRBV12-4 NA TGTGCCAGCAGTCCCTCCAAAAATCAGCCCCAGCATTTT CASSPSKNQPQHF
NA TRBJ1-3 TRBV4-1 NA TGCGCCAGCAGCCAAGTAAGGGGAACTGGAAACACCATATATTTT CASSQVRGTGNTIYF
NA TRBJ1-4 TRBV18 NA TGTGCCAGCTCACGTTCAGGGAGTGAAAAACTGTTTTTT CASSRSGSEKLFF
TRBD1 TRBJ1-2 TRBV14 NA TGTGCCAGCAGCCGAGGGACAGGAGCTAACTATGGCTACACCTTC CASSRGTGANYGYTF
TRBD1 TRBJ1-4 TRBV25-1 NA TGTGCCAGCAGTGAACCGGGACAGATAAATGAAAAACTGTTTTTT CASSEPGQINEKLFF
NA TRBJ1-6 TRBV4-1 NA TGCGCCAGCAGCCAAGAATACAATTCACCCCTCCACTTT CASSQEYNSPLHF
NA TRBJ2-5 TRBV6-4 NA TGTGCCAGCAGCCTTAACGCCGGAGAGACCCAGTACTTC CASSLNAGETQYF
TRBD1 TRBJ1-1 TRBV5-4 few TGTGCCAGCAGCTTGGGTACAGGGGGCAACTTGAACACTGAAGCTTTCTTT CASSLGTGGNLNTEAFF
NA TRBJ1-2 TRBV12-3/TRBV12-4 NA TGTGCCAGCAGTCACGTAGACTATGGCTACACCTTC CASSHVDYGYTF
TRBD1 TRBJ1-1 TRBV6-5 NA TGTGCCAGCAGGTCGACAGGGTCGAACACTGAAGCTTTCTTT CASRSTGSNTEAFF
NA TRBJ2-5 TRBV11-2 NA TGTGCCAGCAGCTTAGGAGAGACCCAGTACTTC CASSLGETQYF
NA TRBJ1-4 TRBV18 NA TGTGCCAGCTCACCGGGGACCGGCATTAATGAAAAACTGTTTTTT CASSPGTGINEKLFF
NA TRBJ2-5 TRBV12-3/TRBV12-4 NA TGTGCCAGCAGTTTAAATAGACAAGAGACCCAGTACTTC CASSLNRQETQYF
NA TRBJ1-6 TRBV2 few TGTGCCAGCAGTGGGGAGGTAGTTTCACCCCTCCACTTT CASSGEVVSPLHF
NA TRBJ1-1 TRBV20-1 NA TGCAGTGCTAGCCCAGCGGGGGGGGCTTTCTTT CSASPAGGAFF
NA TRBJ1-3 TRBV11-3 NA TGTGCCAGCAGCCATCAGGGGAGGAACTCTGGAAACACCATATATTTT CASSHQGRNSGNTIYF
NA TRBJ2-7 TRBV11-2 once TGTGCCAGCAGCTTAGGAGGACAAGCCTACGAGCAGTACTTC CASSLGGQAYEQYF
TRBD2 TRBJ2-3 TRBV19 NA TGTGCCAGTAGTATACAACCAGCGGGGGGTTTCACAGATACGCAGTATTTT CASSIQPAGGFTDTQYF
NA TRBJ1-1 TRBV19 NA TGTGCCAGTAGTATAGATCGTGCAGGGCTCGTCACTGAAGCTTTCTTT CASSIDRAGLVTEAFF
NA TRBJ2-2 TRBV9 NA TGTGCCAGCAGCCCTCGCCTTTTGAACACCGGGGAGCTGTTTTTT CASSPRLLNTGELFF
NA TRBJ1-5 TRBV28 NA TGTGCCAGCAGTCGGAGTGGCGACGCGCCCCAGCATTTT CASSRSGDAPQHF
TRBD1 TRBJ1-1 TRBV5-5 NA TGTGCCAGCACCTACGGGACAGGTGAAGCTTTCTTT CASTYGTGEAFF
NA TRBJ2-7 TRBV29-1 NA TGCAGCGTTGAAGCGGCCAGTTCCAGGGTCCCCTACGAGCAGTACTTC CSVEAASSRVPYEQYF
TRBD2 TRBJ2-5 TRBV5-1 NA TGCGCCAGCAGCTCGGGGGGTCAGGATCAAGAGACCCAGTACTTC CASSSGGQDQETQYF
TRBD1 TRBJ1-2 TRBV6-2/TRBV6-3 NA TGTGCCAGCAGTTCGGGACAGTTCCCTGGCTACACCTTC CASSSGQFPGYTF
TRBD1 TRBJ1-2 TRBV5-4 NA TGTGCCAGCAGTTCTCCGGGACAGGGCGTTGGCTACACCTTC CASSSPGQGVGYTF
NA TRBJ1-6 TRBV5-5 NA TGTGCCAGCAGCGGAAGGGACACCTTTAGCTCCTATAATTCACCCCTCCACTTT CASSGRDTFSSYNSPLHF
NA TRBJ2-7 TRBV20-1 NA TGCAGTGCTAGTCGGGGGCACGAGCAGTACTTC CSASRGHEQYF
NA TRBJ2-3 TRBV4-1 NA TGCGCCAGCAGCCTTCTAGGGGGGACCAGCACAGATACGCAGTATTTT CASSLLGGTSTDTQYF
TRBD1 TRBJ2-3 TRBV10-3 NA TGTGCCGCCACCGCAGCCAGGGGGTCTAGCACAGATACGCAGTATTTT CAATAARGSSTDTQYF
NA TRBJ1-2 TRBV24-1 NA TGTGCCACCAGTGATTCTCGAAGGGGAAACTATGGCTACACCTTC CATSDSRRGNYGYTF
NA TRBJ2-7 TRBV2 NA TGTGCCAGCAGTGAATCTGGTCTAGGGAATCTCGAGCAGTACTTC CASSESGLGNLEQYF
NA TRBJ1-6 TRBV19 NA TGTGCCAGTAGTACCTATTCGACACCCCTCCACTTT CASSTYSTPLHF
NA TRBJ1-3 TRBV28 NA TGTGCCAGCGGGTGGACACGGACACTCTCTGGAAACACCATATATTTT CASGWTRTLSGNTIYF
NA TRBJ2-2 TRBV2 NA TGTGCCAGCAGTTGGAGGGCCGCAGGGGCGGGAACCGGGGAGCTGTTTTTT CASSWRAAGAGTGELFF
TRBD1 TRBJ1-1 TRBV19 NA TGTGCCAGTAGTATACAGGGACAGGGGGCTGGAGCTTTCTTT CASSIQGQGAGAFF
NA TRBJ2-3 TRBV19 NA TGTGCCAGTAGTATTACGGGGGCTAGCACAGATACGCAGTATTTT CASSITGASTDTQYF
TRBD2 TRBJ2-7 TRBV7-8 NA TGTGCCAGCAGCTTAACACTAGCGGGGGGTTCGAGCTCCTACGAGCAGTACTTC CASSLTLAGGSSSYEQYF
TRBD1 TRBJ1-4 TRBV5-4 NA TGTGCCAGCAGCGGGGGACAGAGAGAAAAACTGTTTTTT CASSGGQREKLFF